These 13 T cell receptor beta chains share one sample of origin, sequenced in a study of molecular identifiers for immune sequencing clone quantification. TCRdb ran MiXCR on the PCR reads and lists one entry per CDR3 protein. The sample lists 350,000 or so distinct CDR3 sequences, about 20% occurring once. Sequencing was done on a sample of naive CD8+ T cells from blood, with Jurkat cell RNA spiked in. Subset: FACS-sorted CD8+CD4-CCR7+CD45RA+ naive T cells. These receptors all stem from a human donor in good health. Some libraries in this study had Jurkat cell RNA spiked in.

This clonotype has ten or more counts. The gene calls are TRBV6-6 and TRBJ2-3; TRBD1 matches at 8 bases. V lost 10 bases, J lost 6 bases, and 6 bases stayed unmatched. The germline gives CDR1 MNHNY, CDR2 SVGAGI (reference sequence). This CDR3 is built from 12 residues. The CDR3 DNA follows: TGTGCCACCGCCCAGGGGGCGGATACGCAGTATTTT. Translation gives CATAQGADTQYF.

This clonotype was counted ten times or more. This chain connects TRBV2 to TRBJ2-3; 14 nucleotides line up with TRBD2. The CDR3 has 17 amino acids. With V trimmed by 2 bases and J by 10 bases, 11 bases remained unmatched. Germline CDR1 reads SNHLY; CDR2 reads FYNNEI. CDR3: CASSERLAGGPGVAQYF. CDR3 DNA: TGTGCCAGCAGTGAACGACTAGCGGGAGGGCCGGGGGTTGCGCAGTATTTT.

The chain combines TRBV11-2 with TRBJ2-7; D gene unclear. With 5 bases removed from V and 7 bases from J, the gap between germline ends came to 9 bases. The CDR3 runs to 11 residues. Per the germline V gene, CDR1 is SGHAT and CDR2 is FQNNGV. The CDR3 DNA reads TGTGCCAGCAGCCACGCGGAGGAGCAGTACTTC. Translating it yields CASSHAEEQYF.

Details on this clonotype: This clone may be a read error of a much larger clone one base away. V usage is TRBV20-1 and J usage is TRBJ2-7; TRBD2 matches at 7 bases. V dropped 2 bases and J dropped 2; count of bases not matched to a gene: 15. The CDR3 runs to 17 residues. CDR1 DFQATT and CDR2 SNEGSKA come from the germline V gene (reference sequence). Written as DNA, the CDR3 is TGCAGTGCTAGATCAGGTCCTCAGGCGGGAGTTGCCTACGAGCAGTACTTC. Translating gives CSARSGPQAGVAYEQYF.

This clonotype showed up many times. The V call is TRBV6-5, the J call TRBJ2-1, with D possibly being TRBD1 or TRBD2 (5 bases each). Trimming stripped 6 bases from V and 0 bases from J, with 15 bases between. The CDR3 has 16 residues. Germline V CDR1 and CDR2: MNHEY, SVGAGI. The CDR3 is CASSHGDPSSYNEQFF. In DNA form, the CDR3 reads TGTGCCAGCAGCCACGGGGACCCGAGCTCCTACAATGAGCAGTTCTTC.

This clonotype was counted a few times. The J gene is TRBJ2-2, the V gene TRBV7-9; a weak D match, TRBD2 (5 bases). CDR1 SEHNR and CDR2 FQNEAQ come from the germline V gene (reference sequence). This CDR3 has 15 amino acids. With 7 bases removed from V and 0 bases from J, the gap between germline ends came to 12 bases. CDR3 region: CASTPPGTNTGELFF. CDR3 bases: TGTGCCAGCACCCCCCCGGGAACGAACACCGGGGAGCTGTTTTTT.

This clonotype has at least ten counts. The CDR3 DNA follows: TGTGCCAGCAGCCCCCCTGATAGCGTACGCGAGCAGTACTTC. This sequence encodes CASSPPDSVREQYF. V gene TRBV4-2 combines with J gene TRBJ2-7; perhaps TRBD2 as D (5 bases). Trimming stripped 4 bases from V and 6 bases from J, with 16 bases between. Germline V gene lookup returns CDR1 LGHNA and CDR2 YNFKEQ. This CDR3 has 14 amino acids.

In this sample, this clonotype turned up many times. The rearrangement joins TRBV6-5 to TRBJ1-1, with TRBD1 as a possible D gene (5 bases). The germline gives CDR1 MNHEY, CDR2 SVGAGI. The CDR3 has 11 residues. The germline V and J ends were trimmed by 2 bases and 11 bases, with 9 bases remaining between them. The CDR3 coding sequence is TGTGCCAGCAGTTACGGACAAGGGGCTTTCTTT. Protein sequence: CASSYGQGAFF.

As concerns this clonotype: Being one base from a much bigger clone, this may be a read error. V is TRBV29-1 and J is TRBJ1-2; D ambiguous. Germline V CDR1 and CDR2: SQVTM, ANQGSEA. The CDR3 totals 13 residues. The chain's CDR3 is CNVENTANYGYTF. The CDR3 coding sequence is TGCAACGTTGAAAACACCGCTAACTATGGCTACACCTTC.

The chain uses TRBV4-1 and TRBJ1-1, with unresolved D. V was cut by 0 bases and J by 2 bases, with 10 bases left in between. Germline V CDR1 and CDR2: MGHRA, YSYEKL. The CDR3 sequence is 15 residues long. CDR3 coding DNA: TGCGCCAGCAGCCAAGATCCCGCAACTAACACTGAAGCTTTCTTT. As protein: CASSQDPATNTEAFF.

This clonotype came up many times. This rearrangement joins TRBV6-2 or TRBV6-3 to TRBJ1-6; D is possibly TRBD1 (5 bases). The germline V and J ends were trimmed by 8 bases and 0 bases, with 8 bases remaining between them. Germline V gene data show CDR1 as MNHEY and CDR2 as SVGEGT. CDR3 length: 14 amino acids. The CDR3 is CASGDSSYNSPLHF. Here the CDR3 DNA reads TGTGCCAGCGGAGACAGCTCCTATAATTCACCCCTCCACTTT.

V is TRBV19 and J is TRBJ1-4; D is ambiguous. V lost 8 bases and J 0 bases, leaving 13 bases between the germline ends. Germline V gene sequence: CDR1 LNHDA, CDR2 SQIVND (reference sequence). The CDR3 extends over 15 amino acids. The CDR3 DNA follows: TGTGCCAGTTGTGCAGGAATCTCAACTAATGAAAAACTGTTTTTT. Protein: CASCAGISTNEKLFF.

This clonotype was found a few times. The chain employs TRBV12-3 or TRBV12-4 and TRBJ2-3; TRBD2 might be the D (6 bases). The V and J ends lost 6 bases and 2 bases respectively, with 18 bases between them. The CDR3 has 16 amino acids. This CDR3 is CASSTRDLVSTDTQYF. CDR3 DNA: TGTGCCAGCAGCACCAGGGACTTAGTGTCCACAGATACGCAGTATTTT.